This T cell receptor (beta chain) was obtained from a study of Ad26.COV2.S vaccination and SARS-CoV-2 variants (dated by TCRdb to the early 2020s). For context, the study as a whole: Vaccine-arm donors were drawn from COV1001, a multicentre, randomized, double-blind, placebo-controlled phase I-IIa trial of Ad26.COV2.S in healthy adults. Ad26.COV2.S was administered intramuscularly at 5 x 10^10 or 1 x 10^11 viral particles, either as a single shot or as two shots given 56 days apart. The specificity and breadth of SARS-CoV-2-reactive T cell receptors after Ad26.COV2.S vaccination were assessed by TCRbeta repertoire sequencing. A total of approximately 30 samples were included in the TCR-sequenced set, comprising around 19 Ad26.COV2.S vaccine recipients, 5 placebo recipients and 8 SARS-CoV-2 convalescent individuals. Participants in the trial were split at random into five groups of five each, receiving low-dose or high-dose Ad26.COV2.S once or twice, or else placebo on both occasions. Blinding of investigators to trial group allocation was maintained during experiments and outcome assessment.

The immunoSEQ Assay was used to sequence TCRbeta CDR3 regions. After extraction, genomic DNA underwent amplification by bias-controlled multiplex PCR, followed by high-throughput sequencing. The paper's processing steps were these. To quantify the absolute abundance of each unique TCRbeta CDR3 region, sequences were collapsed and filtered. T cell fraction was estimated by normalizing TCRbeta template counts to usable DNA, which was measured by amplifying reference genes present in all nucleated cells. Repertoire TCRs were annotated as SARS-CoV-2-specific when V gene, CDR3 amino acid sequence and J gene were exactly matched to a known reactive TCR set. The reference SARS-CoV-2 TCR set was obtained from MIRA and was filtered for enrichment in COVID-19-positive ImmuneCODE repertoires, whereby public or cross-reactive TCRs were removed. Based on the MIRA antigens, annotated TCRs were further analysed at the level of specific ORF or position within ORF. Breadth was defined as the number of annotated unique rearrangements divided by the total number of unique productive rearrangements, and depth was defined as the summed frequency of the annotated unique rearrangements. Two-sided Wilcoxon rank-sum tests were applied when comparing TCR breadth between groups. The immuneACCESS repertoire file appears here via TCRdb, limited to in-frame rearrangements. These files lack a portion of the clones; in checked studies, under half of the deficit traces to unresolved V genes, and the cause of the others is not known. V, J and clone size derive from that table, while D and trimming were established from the DNA sequence. For this sample the table gives roughly 250,000 clones, of which 70% to 90% were detected only once. About 2.7% of the sample comes from the top ten.

The germline ends are 16 bases apart after V is trimmed by 2 bases and J by 4 bases. The germline V gene encodes CDR1 SGHTA and CDR2 FQGTGA. The CDR3 has 16 amino acids, counting the end cysteine and phenylalanine. Only the CDR3 portion is preserved as DNA: 48 bases, with reading frame beginning at the first base. Results the study describes overall, beyond this receptor: Ad26.COV2.S recipients had higher spike-specific TCR breadth than placebo recipients (P = 0.0014). After vaccination, spike-specific CD8+ and CD4+ T cell responses were reported to show substantial breadth. The authors noted that total T cell responses may have been underestimated by the TCR breadth and depth analyses. Vaccine and placebo recipients had comparable non-spike TCR breadth, which fits with the vaccine containing only spike. The study lacked the statistical power to compare responses across vaccine doses or regimens.

The sample holds one count of this clone. This clone's antigen is unknown. No base qualities exist here, and no much larger clone lies one base off it. Taken with the paper, the label for treatment or condition translates to: approximately 18 received Ad26.COV2.S at low or high dose, single or two shots; five or six received placebo; per-sample allocation not given. Repertoires of vaccine and placebo recipients were sequenced from samples taken on day 63 after the first injection. Between 29 July and 7 August 2020, Cohort 1b enrolled around 24 adults aged 18-55 years at one site in Boston, USA. Ad26.COV2.S was a replication-incompetent adenovirus type 26 vector expressing a prefusion-stabilized SARS-CoV-2 spike protein from the original Wuhan strain.

This TCR was sampled from a person between 18 and 60 years old who received the Ad26.COV2.S COVID-19 vaccine or a placebo. Specimen: peripheral blood, collected in a trial of Ad26.COV2.S vaccine versus placebo. The chain links TRBV7-3 with TRBJ2-3, and TRBD2 may be the D gene, going by 5 matching bases. At the DNA level, the sequence is TGTGCCAGCAGCTTATCTGGGCTTGGAGGTCCAGATACGCAGTATTTT. Translation gives CASSLSGLGGPDTQYF.